This TCR beta chain was sequenced during a study of high-grade serous ovarian cancer treatment subgroups. For the study at large: Each sample yielded on average roughly 7,400 unique TCR beta rearrangements from around 14,000 reads.

Data came from immunoSEQ multiplex PCR; TCRdb stores just in-frame clones and leaves some out. The profile shows 1,500 to 2,000 clones, more than 65% of them singletons. Tumor samples were obtained before definitive surgery or chemotherapy. Germline V CDR1 and CDR2: MNHEY, SMNVEV (reference sequence). After removal of 6 bases from V and 4 bases from J, the junction contained 8 bases not matched to a gene. The CDR3 has 15 residues. Study observations and caveats: Without spatial data, bulk sequencing limits insight into HGSC tumor diversity. Tumors within one patient showed repertoire similarity of about 0.095 to 0.85. TCR clonal relatedness correlated positively with neoantigen level.

Notes on this clone: What it binds is not known.

The clonotype originates from a human donor with high-grade serous ovarian cancer. The chain joins TRBV27 to TRBJ2-1; the match to TRBD2 covers 8 bases. Source material: tumor tissue. The CDR3, as DNA: TGTGCCAGCAGAACTCCTAGCGGGTCTTACAATGAGCAGTTCTTC. Amino acid sequence: CASRTPSGSYNEQFF.